The T cell receptor (beta chain) described here comes from a study of blood T cell repertoires in COVID-19. Study background: In each case, the material was cDNA or gDNA derived from T cells, B-cell-depleted T cells, or PBMCs.

CDR1 SGHVS and CDR2 FQNEAQ come from the germline V gene. The CDR3 loop spans 15 amino acids. V lost 0 bases, J lost 7 bases, and 5 bases stayed unmatched. In the original processing: The assay estimated nucleated cells by amplifying reference gene primers. Sequencing used immunoSEQ multiplex PCR; TCRdb keeps in-frame clones, though not all of them. The DNA gave D and trimming, while V, J and clone size come from that table. Seen here are roughly 220,000 clones, 86% observed once, and the top ten hold roughly a tenth. The sample comprised peripheral blood. This clonotype originated in a woman aged 45-60 years with COVID-19, enrolled during active disease. The chain combines TRBV7-8 with TRBJ2-3; 9 bases fit TRBD1. CDR3 nucleotides: TGTGCCAGCAGCTTAGCGGGACAGGGAGGATATACGCAGTATTTT. Encoded protein: CASSLAGQGGYTQYF.